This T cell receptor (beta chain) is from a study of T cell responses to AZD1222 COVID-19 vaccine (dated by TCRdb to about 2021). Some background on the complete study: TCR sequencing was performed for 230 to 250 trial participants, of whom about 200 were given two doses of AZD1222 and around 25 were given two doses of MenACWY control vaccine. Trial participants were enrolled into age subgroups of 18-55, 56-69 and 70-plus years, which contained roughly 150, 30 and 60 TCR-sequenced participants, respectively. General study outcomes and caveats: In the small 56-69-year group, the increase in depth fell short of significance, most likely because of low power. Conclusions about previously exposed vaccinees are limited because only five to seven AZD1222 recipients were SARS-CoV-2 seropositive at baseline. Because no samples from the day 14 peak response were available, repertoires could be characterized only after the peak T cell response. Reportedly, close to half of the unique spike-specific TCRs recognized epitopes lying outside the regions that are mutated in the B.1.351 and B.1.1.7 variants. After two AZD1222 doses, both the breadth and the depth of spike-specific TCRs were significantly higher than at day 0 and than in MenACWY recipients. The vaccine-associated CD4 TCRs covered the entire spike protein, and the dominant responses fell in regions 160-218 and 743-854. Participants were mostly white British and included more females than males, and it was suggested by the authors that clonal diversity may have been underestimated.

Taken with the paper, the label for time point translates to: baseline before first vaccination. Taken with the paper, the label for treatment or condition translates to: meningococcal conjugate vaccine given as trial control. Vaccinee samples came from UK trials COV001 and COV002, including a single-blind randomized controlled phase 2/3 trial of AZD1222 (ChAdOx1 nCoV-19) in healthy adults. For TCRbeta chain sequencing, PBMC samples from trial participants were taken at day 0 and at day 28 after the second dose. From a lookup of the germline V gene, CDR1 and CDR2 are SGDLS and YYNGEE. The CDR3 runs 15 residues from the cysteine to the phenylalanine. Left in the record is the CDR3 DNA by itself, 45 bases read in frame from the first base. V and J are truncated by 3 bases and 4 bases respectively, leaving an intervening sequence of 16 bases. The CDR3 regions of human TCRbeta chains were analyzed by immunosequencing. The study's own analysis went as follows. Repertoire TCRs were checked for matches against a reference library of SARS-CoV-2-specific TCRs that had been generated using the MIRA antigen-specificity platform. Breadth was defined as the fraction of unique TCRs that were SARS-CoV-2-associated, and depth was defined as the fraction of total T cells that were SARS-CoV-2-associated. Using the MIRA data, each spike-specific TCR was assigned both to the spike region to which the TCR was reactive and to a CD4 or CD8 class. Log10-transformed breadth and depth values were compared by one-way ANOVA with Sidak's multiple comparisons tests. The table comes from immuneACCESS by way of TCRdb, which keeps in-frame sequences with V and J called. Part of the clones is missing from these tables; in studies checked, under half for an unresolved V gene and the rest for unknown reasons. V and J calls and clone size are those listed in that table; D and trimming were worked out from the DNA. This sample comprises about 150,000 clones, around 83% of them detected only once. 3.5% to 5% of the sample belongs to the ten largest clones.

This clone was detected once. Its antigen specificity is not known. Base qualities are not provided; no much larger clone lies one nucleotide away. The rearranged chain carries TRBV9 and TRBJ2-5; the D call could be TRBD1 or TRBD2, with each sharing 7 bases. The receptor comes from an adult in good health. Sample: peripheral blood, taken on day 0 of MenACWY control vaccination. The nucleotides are TGTGCCAGCAGCGGGACAGGCCGGGGGGCAGAGACCCAGTACTTC. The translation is CASSGTGRGAETQYF.